The 22 T cell receptor beta chains listed next were all sequenced from one sample in a study of CD8 T cells in Susac syndrome. A quantity of about 0.45 to 1 ug RNA underwent reverse transcription using random hexamers. TCRdb independently ran MiXCR on the immunoSEQ multiplex PCR reads; one entry per CDR3 protein. The data contain approximately 160,000 distinct CDR3 sequences, about 96% of them singletons. Sequenced sample: CD4+ T cells from PBMCs. These receptors all stem from a human donor with Susac syndrome.

V is TRBV6-5 and J is TRBJ2-6; D is ambiguous. Germline CDR1 is MNHEY and CDR2 is SVGAGI. V lost 2 bases, J lost 3 bases, and 14 bases lay in between. There are 17 residues in the CDR3. CDR3 sequence (DNA): TGTGCCAGCAGTTACCCACCGGCGCCCAGTGGGGCCAACGTCCTGACTTTC. Its translation: CASSYPPAPSGANVLTF.

This rearrangement joins TRBV25-1 to TRBJ2-7; a weak D match, TRBD2 (6 bases). Germline CDR1 is MGHDK and CDR2 is SYGVNS. The CDR3 contains 14 residues. The germline V and J ends were trimmed by 7 bases and 3 bases, with 16 bases remaining between them. The CDR3 DNA reads TGTGCCAGCAAAGGAGCGGGCGAAATCTACGAGCAGTACTTC. It yields the protein CASKGAGEIYEQYF.

V usage is TRBV30 and J usage is TRBJ2-5; TRBD1 is a possible D gene (6 bases). Germline lookup yields CDR1 GTSNPN and CDR2 SVGIG (reference sequence). With 3 bases removed from V and 5 bases from J, the gap between germline ends came to 13 bases. The CDR3 spans 13 residues. CDR3 in amino acids: CAWRAQGWETQYF. CDR3 sequence (DNA): TGTGCCTGGAGGGCGCAGGGGTGGGAGACCCAGTACTTC.

The V and J genes are TRBV19 and TRBJ2-1, with D possibly matching TRBD1 (6 bases). The V end lost 6 bases, the J end lost 1 base, and 13 bases lay between the germline ends. The CDR3 length is 15 residues. Germline V gene data show CDR1 as LNHDA and CDR2 as SQIVND (reference sequence). The CDR3 DNA reads as TGTGCCAGTAGGCCAAGGACAGATTCCTACAATGAGCAGTTCTTC. It yields the protein CASRPRTDSYNEQFF.

The V call is TRBV28, the J call TRBJ2-7; D unresolved. V was shortened by 8 bases and J by 5 bases, with 4 bases between the two germline ends. The CDR3 totals 9 residues. CDR1 and CDR2 from the germline V gene are MDHEN and SYDVKM. This CDR3 is CASLNEQYF. In DNA form, the CDR3 reads TGTGCCAGCTTAAACGAGCAGTACTTC.

The CDR3 is CASSLFAGRGVRYEQYF. The CDR3 nucleotides are TGTGCCAGCAGTTTATTTGCAGGTCGAGGAGTTCGCTACGAGCAGTACTTC. The rearrangement uses TRBV28 and TRBJ2-7; no firm D call. V was clipped by 1 base and J by 3 bases, with 19 bases between them. The CDR3 extends over 17 amino acids. The germline gives CDR1 MDHEN, CDR2 SYDVKM. Together with reference TRBV28 and TRBJ2-7, the CDR3 gives the full variable domain: DVKVTQSSRYLVKRTGEKVFLECVQDMDHENMFWYRQDPGLGLRLIYFSYDVKMKEKGDIPEGYSVSREKKERFSLILESASTNQTSMYLCASSLFAGRGVRYEQYFGPGTRLTVT.

The chain uses TRBV28 and TRBJ2-5; D is ambiguous. CDR1 MDHEN and CDR2 SYDVKM come from the germline V gene. The V gene lost 5 bases and the J gene lost 7 bases, with 8 bases spanning the gap. The CDR3 totals 11 residues. Here the CDR3 reads CASSNTGTQYF. CDR3 DNA: TGTGCCAGCAGTAACACGGGGACCCAGTACTTC.

Comments on this clonotype: At one end the junction does not follow the germline gene, possibly because of a read error. CDR3 sequence reads: CSVKDSPSEKLFF. In DNA form, the CDR3 reads TGCAGCGTTAAAGACAGCCCGAGTGAAAAACTGTTTTTT. V usage is TRBV29-1 and J usage is TRBJ1-4; D possibly corresponds to TRBD1 (5 bases). The CDR3 runs 13 residues. From germline, CDR1 is SQVTM and CDR2 ANQGSEA. The full variable domain, with the rest looked up from reference TRBV29-1 and TRBJ1-4, is SAVISQKPSRDICQRGTSLTIQCQVDSQVTMMFWYRQQPGQSLTLIATANQGSEATYESGFVIDKFPISRPNLTFSTLTVSNMSPEDSSIYLCSVKDSPSEKLFFGSGTQLSVL.

The chain is built from TRBV20-1 and TRBJ2-5; 11 bases map to TRBD2. Losses at the gene ends were 6 bases for V and 3 bases for J; bases not matched to a gene: 3. Germline CDR1 and CDR2: DFQATT and SNEGSKA (reference sequence). The CDR3 is 13 amino acids. CDR3 sequence (DNA): TGCAGTGCGCAGGGACTAGCGGAAGAGACCCAGTACTTC. This gives the protein CSAQGLAEETQYF.

The V gene is TRBV29-1, the J gene TRBJ2-7, with TRBD2 identical over 14 bases. From germline, CDR1 is SQVTM and CDR2 ANQGSEA. The CDR3 covers 15 residues. V shed 7 bases, J shed 2 bases, and the junction held 7 bases outside the gene matches. The CDR3 DNA is TGCAGCGCCGCCGGGACTAGCGGGAGTGCCTACGAGCAGTACTTC. Its protein product is CSAAGTSGSAYEQYF.

The chain joins TRBV4-1 to TRBJ1-2; D is unresolved. The CDR3 length is 13 residues. Germline V gene sequence: CDR1 MGHRA, CDR2 YSYEKL. With 2 bases removed from V and 8 bases from J, the gap between germline ends came to 12 bases. CDR3 sequence: CASSQSGIGGYTF. For the CDR3, the DNA is TGCGCCAGCAGCCAATCGGGCATTGGAGGCTACACCTTC.

This chain connects TRBV29-1 to TRBJ2-2, with D uncertain. Trimming removed 5 bases at V and 6 bases at J, with 7 bases between. Germline-derived CDR1 and CDR2 are SQVTM and ANQGSEA. CDR3 length: 11 amino acids. CDR3 amino acids: CSVSSPGELFF. CDR3 bases: TGCAGCGTTAGTAGCCCCGGGGAGCTGTTTTTT.

The rearrangement uses TRBV29-1 and TRBJ2-1, with no clear D. This CDR3 is built from 13 residues. V dropped 7 bases and J dropped 3 bases, with 13 bases sitting between them. The germline gives CDR1 SQVTM, CDR2 ANQGSEA. As DNA, the CDR3 is TGCAGCGCCGTGGCTAACGTCTACAATGAGCAGTTCTTC. Translation gives CSAVANVYNEQFF.

The chain recombines TRBV9 with TRBJ2-1, with TRBD2 as a possible D gene (6 bases). CDR1 is SGDLS, CDR2 YYNGEE, per germline. This CDR3 has 16 amino acids. V lost 4 bases to trimming and J lost 8 bases, with 22 bases between them. CDR3 residues: CASSTQPAGLMDEQFF. In DNA form, the CDR3 reads TGTGCCAGCAGCACACAGCCCGCGGGGCTTATGGATGAGCAGTTCTTC.

This clonotype has just one count. CDR3 protein: CASSRWTGGPSGNTIYF. The CDR3 DNA sequence: TGTGCCAGCAGTAGATGGACAGGGGGACCTTCTGGAAACACCATATATTTT. The chain has TRBV27 and TRBJ1-3; 10 nucleotides line up with TRBD1. Looked up from germline, CDR1 is MNHEY and CDR2 is SMNVEV (reference sequence). The CDR3 contains 17 residues. The junction had 8 bases not matched to a gene; V was cut back by 5 bases and J by 1 base.

This clonotype was found once. J is TRBJ2-1 and V is TRBV12-3 or TRBV12-4; D is uncertain. Trimming took 1 base from V and 9 from J, leaving 4 bases between them. CDR3 length: 11 amino acids. The CDR3 bases are TGTGCCAGCAGTTTAGTCGGTGAGCAGTTCTTC. Translated, it gives CASSLVGEQFF.

The chain is built from TRBV11-1 and TRBJ2-7; 10 nucleotides line up with TRBD2. J was trimmed by 7 bases and V by 5 bases; bases with no gene match: 11. The CDR3 length is 15 residues. Per the germline V gene, CDR1 is SGHAT and CDR2 is FQDESV (reference sequence). The CDR3 region has the DNA TGTGCCAGCAGCCTCCAGGCCGGGACTAGCGAGGAGCAGTACGTC. Its translation: CASSLQAGTSEEQYV.

V usage is TRBV7-9 and J usage is TRBJ1-6; D gene uncertain. Germline assignment: CDR1 SEHNR and CDR2 FQNEAQ (reference sequence). The CDR3 extends over 12 amino acids. Trimming shortened V by 2 bases and J by 11 bases, and 7 bases separated the two germline ends. The CDR3 reads CASSLSRAPLHF. The CDR3 bases are TGTGCCAGCAGCTTAAGTCGGGCACCCCTCCACTTT. Full variable domain (missing parts from reference TRBV7-9 and TRBJ1-6): DTGVSQNPRHKITKRGQNVTFRCDPISEHNRLYWYRQTLGQGPEFLTYFQNEAQLEKSRLLSDRFSAERPKGSFSTLEIQRTEQGDSAMYLCASSLSRAPLHFGNGTRLTVT.

CDR3 sequence (DNA): TGTGCCAGCAGTGAAGAGTTGGTAGAGACCCAGTACTTC. It translates to CASSEELVETQYF. The rearrangement uses TRBV2 and TRBJ2-5; no definite D call. Between the trimmed V and J ends, which lost 1 base and 4 bases, there was a span of 7 bases. The CDR3 extends over 13 amino acids. Germline V gives CDR1 SNHLY, CDR2 FYNNEI.

The rearrangement links TRBV28 to TRBJ1-1, with D possibly matching TRBD1 (5 bases). In germline, CDR1 is MDHEN, CDR2 SYDVKM. The CDR3 sequence is 12 residues long. CDR3 sequence reads: CAAWQGPAEAFF. The DNA for the CDR3 is TGTGCTGCCTGGCAGGGCCCAGCTGAAGCTTTCTTT.

The gene calls are TRBV7-9 and TRBJ1-2; TRBD1 might be the D (5 bases). Trimming left V 4 bases short and J 8 bases short, with 17 bases between. The CDR3 is 14 residues long. Germline CDR1 is SEHNR and CDR2 is FQNEAQ (reference sequence). CDR3 amino acids: CASSSTPPWTGYTF. As DNA, the CDR3 is TGTGCCAGCAGCTCTACCCCTCCTTGGACAGGCTACACCTTC.

The chain carries TRBV6-2 or TRBV6-3 and TRBJ2-1; D is unclear. The J call may be in error: the DNA end matches TRBJ2-7 better. CDR3 length: 14 residues. Looked up from germline, CDR1 is MNHEY and CDR2 is SVGEGT. The CDR3 spells CASSYSLEPYEQYV. The CDR3 DNA is TGTGCCAGCAGTTACTCCCTAGAACCCTACGAGCAGTACGTC.